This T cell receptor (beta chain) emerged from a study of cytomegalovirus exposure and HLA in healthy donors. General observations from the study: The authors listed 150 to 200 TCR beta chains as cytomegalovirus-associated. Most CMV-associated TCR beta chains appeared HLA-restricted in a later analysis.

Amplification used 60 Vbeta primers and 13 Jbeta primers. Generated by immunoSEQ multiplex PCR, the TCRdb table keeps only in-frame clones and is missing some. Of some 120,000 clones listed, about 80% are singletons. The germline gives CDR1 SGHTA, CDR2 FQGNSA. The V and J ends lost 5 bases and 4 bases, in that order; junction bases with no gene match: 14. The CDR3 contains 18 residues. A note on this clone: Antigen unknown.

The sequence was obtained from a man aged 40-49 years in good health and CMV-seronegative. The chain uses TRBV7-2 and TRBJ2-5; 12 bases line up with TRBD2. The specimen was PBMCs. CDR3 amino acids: CASSPGLAGGLKRETQYF. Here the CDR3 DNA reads TGTGCCAGCAGCCCGGGGCTAGCGGGGGGGTTGAAACGAGAGACCCAGTACTTC.